The source of this T cell receptor beta chain is a study of T cell clonality in common variable immunodeficiency. Regarding the study as a whole: Fewer TCRbeta clones were shared among CVID subjects than controls. Reportedly, TCR beta sequences from common variable immunodeficiency showed fewer deletions and N-nucleotide insertions.

In its sample, this clone was seen a few times. The antigen remains undetermined. The CDR3 goes on 3 residues after the read ends, and that part is filled in from the germline J gene. The CVID group had around 15 females and fewer than 35 males, mean age roughly 39. Replacement immunoglobulin had been given to every CVID subject for at least one year. Here immunoSEQ multiplex PCR was the method, and the copy in TCRdb shows in-frame clones only, minus some. The sample has approximately 29,000 clones, none seen only once. Trimming took 1 base from V and 1 from J; bases not matched to a gene: 9. Germline V gene lookup returns CDR1 DFQATT and CDR2 SNEGSKA (reference sequence). CDR3 size: 17 residues.

The sequenced sample was peripheral blood mononuclear cells. This TCR derives from a human donor with common variable immunodeficiency. The V and J genes are TRBV20-1 and TRBJ2-5, with 10 nucleotides matching TRBD2. This CDR3 is CSARADIAGGPQETQYF. The CDR3 bases that were read are TGCAGTGCTAGAGCCGATATAGCGGGGGGCCCCCAAGAGACC.